This TCR beta chain originates from a study of early T cells in non-severe SARS-CoV-2 infection. In its sample, this clonotype was seen many times. Its specificity is not known. Attachment of unique molecular identifiers was made to individual cDNA molecules. Each CDR3 protein is one row after TCRdb ran MiXCR on the 5' RACE reads. The sample includes 30,000 to 45,000 distinct CDR3 sequences, around 4% seen only once; the top ten take about a tenth. The study, taken as a whole, reports: Matches to VDJdb favored anti-spike CD8 responses and missed private and CD4 specificities.

Trimming cost V 1 base and J 4 bases; bases outside gene matches: 3. This CDR3 spans 14 amino acids. Germline CDR1 reads GTSNPN; CDR2 reads SVGIG (reference sequence). The material sequenced was whole blood. The V gene is TRBV30, the J gene TRBJ2-1, with TRBD1 matching over 8 bases. The TCR comes from an adult who was a healthcare worker with PCR-confirmed SARS-CoV-2 infection or an uninfected control (not recorded which). The CDR3 nucleotides are TGTGCCTGGAGTGGAGACAGGGGATACAATGAGCAGTTCTTC. Translation gives CAWSGDRGYNEQFF.